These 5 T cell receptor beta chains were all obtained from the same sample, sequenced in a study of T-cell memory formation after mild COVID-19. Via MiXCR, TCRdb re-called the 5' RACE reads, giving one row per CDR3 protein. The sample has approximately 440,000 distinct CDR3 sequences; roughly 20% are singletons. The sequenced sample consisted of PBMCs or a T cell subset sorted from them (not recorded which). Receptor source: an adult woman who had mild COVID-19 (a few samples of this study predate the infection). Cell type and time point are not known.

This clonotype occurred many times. The CDR3 here is CASSYGRGRSNIQYF. The CDR3 nucleotides read TGTGCCAGCAGTTATGGGCGGGGCCGGTCAAACATTCAGTACTTC. The chain carries TRBV6-2 or TRBV6-3 and TRBJ2-4; maybe TRBD2 (6 bases). The CDR3 has 15 amino acids. The ends were cut back, 3 bases at V and 6 bases at J, with 15 bases in the middle. Germline CDR1 MNHEY, CDR2 SVGEGT.

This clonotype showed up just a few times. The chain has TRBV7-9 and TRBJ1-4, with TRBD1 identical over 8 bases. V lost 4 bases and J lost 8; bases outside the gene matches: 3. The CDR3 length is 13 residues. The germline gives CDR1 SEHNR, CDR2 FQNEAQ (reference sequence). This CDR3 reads CASSSWTGEKLFF. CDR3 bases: TGTGCCAGCAGCTCCTGGACAGGGGAAAAACTGTTTTTT.

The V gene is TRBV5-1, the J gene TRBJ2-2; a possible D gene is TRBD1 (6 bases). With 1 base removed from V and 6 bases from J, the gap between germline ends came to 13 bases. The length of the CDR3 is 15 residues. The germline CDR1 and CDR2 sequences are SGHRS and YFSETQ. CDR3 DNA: TGCGCCAGCAGCTTGCGGCAGGGGCAACCCGGGGAGCTGTTTTTT. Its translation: CASSLRQGQPGELFF.

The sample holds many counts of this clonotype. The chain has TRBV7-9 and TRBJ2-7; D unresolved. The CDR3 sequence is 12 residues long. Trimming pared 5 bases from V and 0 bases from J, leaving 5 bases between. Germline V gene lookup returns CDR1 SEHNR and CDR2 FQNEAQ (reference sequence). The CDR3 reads CASSTGSYEQYF. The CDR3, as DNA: TGTGCCAGCAGCACCGGCTCCTACGAGCAGTACTTC.

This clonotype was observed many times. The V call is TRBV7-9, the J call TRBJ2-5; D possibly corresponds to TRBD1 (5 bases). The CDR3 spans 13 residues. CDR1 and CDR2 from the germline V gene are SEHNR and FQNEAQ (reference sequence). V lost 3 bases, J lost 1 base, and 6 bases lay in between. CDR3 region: CASSFDSQETQYF. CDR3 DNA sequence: TGTGCCAGCAGCTTCGACAGCCAAGAGACCCAGTACTTC.